This T cell receptor (beta chain) was recorded in a study of CD8 T cells in Susac syndrome. The RNA, roughly 0.45 to 1 ug, was put through reverse transcription using random hexamers. Using its own MiXCR run on the immunoSEQ multiplex PCR reads, TCRdb lists one record per CDR3 protein. The profile shows approximately 300,000 distinct CDR3 sequences, roughly 90% of them singletons. Both CD4+ and CD8+ T cells were negatively isolated, and TEMRA cells underwent FACS enrichment. CDR1 MGHRA and CDR2 YSYEKL come from the germline V gene. The length of the CDR3 is 13 residues. Trimming cost V 0 bases and J 4 bases, with 7 bases left between them.

The TCR originated in a human donor with multiple sclerosis. The rearrangement joins TRBV4-1 to TRBJ2-7; D is undetermined. The specimen sequenced was CD8+ T cells from PBMCs. This CDR3 is CASSQDNGYEQYF. CDR3 DNA sequence: TGCGCCAGCAGCCAAGATAACGGGTACGAGCAGTACTTC.